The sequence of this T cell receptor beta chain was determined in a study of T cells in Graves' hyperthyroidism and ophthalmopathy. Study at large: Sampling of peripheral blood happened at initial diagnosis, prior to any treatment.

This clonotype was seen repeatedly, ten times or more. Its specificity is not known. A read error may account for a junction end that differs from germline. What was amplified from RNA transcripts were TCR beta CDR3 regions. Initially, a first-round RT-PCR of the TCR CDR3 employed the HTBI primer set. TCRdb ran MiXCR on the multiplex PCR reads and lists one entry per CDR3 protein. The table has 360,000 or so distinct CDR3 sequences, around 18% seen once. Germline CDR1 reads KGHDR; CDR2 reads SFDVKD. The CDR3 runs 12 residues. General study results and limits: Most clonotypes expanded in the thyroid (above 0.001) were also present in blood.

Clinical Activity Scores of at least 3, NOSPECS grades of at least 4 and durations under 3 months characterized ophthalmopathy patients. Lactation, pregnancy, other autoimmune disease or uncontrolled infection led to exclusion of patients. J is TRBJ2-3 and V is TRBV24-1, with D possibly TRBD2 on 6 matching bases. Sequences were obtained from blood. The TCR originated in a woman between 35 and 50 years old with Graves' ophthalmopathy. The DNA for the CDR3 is TGTGCCACCAGCGGGAGCAGAGATACGCAGTATTTT. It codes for CATSGSRDTQYF.